A single sample gave rise to the 27 T cell receptor beta chains below, sequenced in a study of CD8 T cells in Susac syndrome. RNA was extracted with the RNeasy kit, and a quantity of about 0.45 to 1 ug was reverse transcribed using random hexamers. TCRdb called the immunoSEQ multiplex PCR reads again in MiXCR, with one record for every CDR3 protein. The table lists around 130,000 distinct CDR3 sequences, over 90% of them singletons. Sequenced material: CD4+ T cells from PBMCs. These receptors were collected from a human donor with Susac syndrome.

This chain links TRBV23-1 with TRBJ2-1; 9 bases line up with TRBD2. TRBV23-1 is marked as an open reading frame, function uncertain. Losses at the gene ends were 9 bases for V and 4 bases for J; bases not matched to a gene: 4. The CDR3 has 13 residues. The CDR3 sequence is CARCLAGYNEQFF. CDR3 DNA sequence: TGCGCCAGATGTCTAGCGGGGTACAATGAGCAGTTCTTC.

The chain employs TRBV4-1 and TRBJ1-2; TRBD1 matches 7 bases. With V trimmed by 5 bases and J by 8 bases, 11 bases remained unmatched. CDR3 length equals 14 residues. CDR1 is MGHRA, CDR2 YSYEKL, per germline. CDR3 in amino acids: CASSSIGQVDGYTF. As DNA, the CDR3 is TGCGCCAGCAGCTCCATTGGACAGGTCGACGGCTACACCTTC.

The chain links TRBV27 to TRBJ1-5; no definite D call. Germline V gene data show CDR1 as MNHEY and CDR2 as SMNVEV (reference sequence). This CDR3 has 14 residues. Trimming left V 2 bases short and J 7 bases short, with 12 bases between. This chain's CDR3 is CASSLNSPRQPQHF. Here the CDR3 DNA reads TGTGCCAGCAGTTTAAACAGCCCCAGGCAGCCCCAGCATTTT.

This chain joins TRBV20-1 and TRBJ1-5; D gene ambiguous. With 3 bases removed from V and 0 bases from J, the gap between germline ends came to 15 bases. CDR1 is DFQATT, CDR2 SNEGSKA, per germline (reference sequence). CDR3 length equals 16 residues. CDR3 DNA sequence: TGCAGTGCTAGGGCTATTTGGACGTATAGCAATCAGCCCCAGCATTTT. Its translation: CSARAIWTYSNQPQHF.

The chain is built from TRBV14 and TRBJ1-1, with TRBD1 as a possible D gene (5 bases). The CDR3 is 15 residues long. The germline V gene encodes CDR1 SGHDN and CDR2 FVKESK. Between the trimmed V and J ends, which lost 1 base and 0 bases, there was a span of 9 bases. The CDR3 spells CASSQGLGVNTEAFF. The CDR3 DNA sequence: TGTGCCAGCAGCCAAGGTCTGGGGGTGAACACTGAAGCTTTCTTT.

The gene calls are TRBV20-1 and TRBJ2-5, with D perhaps given as TRBD1 or TRBD2 (5 bases each). The ends were cut back, 2 bases at V and 0 bases at J, with 16 bases in the middle. Germline values: CDR1 DFQATT, CDR2 SNEGSKA (reference sequence). This CDR3 is built from 16 residues. In nucleotides, the CDR3 is TGCAGTGCTAGACTGACCGGGACGGGAAACCAAGAGACCCAGTACTTC. Its translation: CSARLTGTGNQETQYF.

CDR3 in DNA: TGCGCCAGCAGCTTGCTCGGATTCGGACAGCCCCAGCATTTT. The encoded protein is CASSLLGFGQPQHF. The rearrangement joins TRBV5-1 to TRBJ1-5, with unresolved D. The germline gives CDR1 SGHRS, CDR2 YFSETQ. This CDR3 is built from 14 residues. The ends were cut back, 1 base at V and 7 bases at J, with 12 bases in the middle.

V gene TRBV3-1 combines with J gene TRBJ2-1, with TRBD2 matching 9 bases. The J segment lost 3 bases and the V segment lost 0 bases, leaving 9 bases of the junction unmatched. CDR3 length: 18 amino acids. Germline CDR1 is LGHDT and CDR2 is YNNKEL (reference sequence). The CDR3 nucleotides are TGTGCCAGCAGCCAAGATGGTACCGGACTAGCGATCTACAATGAGCAGTTCTTC. Its translation is CASSQDGTGLAIYNEQFF.

This clonotype has a single count. V is TRBV19 and J is TRBJ2-1, with a possible D match to TRBD1 (5 bases). The germline V gene encodes CDR1 LNHDA and CDR2 SQIVND (reference sequence). The V and J ends lost 4 bases and 7 bases respectively, with 14 bases between them. CDR3 length equals 14 residues. The CDR3, as DNA: TGTGCCAGTAGTAGGGGCGGAAATGTTAATGAGCAGTTCTTC. Encoded protein: CASSRGGNVNEQFF. The whole variable domain, filled in from reference TRBV19 and TRBJ2-1, reads DGGITQSPKYLFRKEGQNVTLSCEQNLNHDAMYWYRQDPGQGLRLIYYSQIVNDFQKGDIAEGYSVSREKKESFPLTVTSAQKNPTAFYLCASSRGGNVNEQFFGPGTRLTVL.

The V and J genes are TRBV29-1 and TRBJ1-2; 8 positions agree with TRBD1. The CDR3 totals 13 residues. Looked up from germline, CDR1 is SQVTM and CDR2 is ANQGSEA. V gave up 4 bases and J gave up 4 bases; unmatched junction bases: 5. CDR3 residues: CSVGLTGGYGYTF. In DNA, the CDR3 is TGCAGCGTTGGTCTTACAGGGGGCTATGGCTACACCTTC.

The gene calls are TRBV11-2 and TRBJ2-1, with 8 bases that match TRBD2. V lost 2 bases and J lost 3; bases outside the gene matches: 3. Germline CDR1 SGHAT, CDR2 FQNNGV. The CDR3 runs 15 residues. The CDR3 DNA reads TGTGCCAGCAGCTTAAGTAGCGGGAACTACAATGAGCAGTTCTTC. Translation gives CASSLSSGNYNEQFF.

The chain has TRBV20-1 and TRBJ2-1, with TRBD2 matching over 11 bases. The CDR3 sequence is 15 residues long. CDR1 is DFQATT and CDR2 is SNEGSKA in the germline V gene (reference sequence). Germline trimming cut 5 bases from V and 4 bases from J; bases unmatched to any gene: 7. DNA for the CDR3: TGCAGTGCTTCCCTAGCGGGAGGTATGTACAATGAGCAGTTCTTC. It is translated as CSASLAGGMYNEQFF.

The chain is built from TRBV2 and TRBJ1-2; D unresolved. The V gene lost 4 bases and the J gene lost 3 bases, with 9 bases spanning the gap. There are 13 residues in the CDR3. The germline V gene encodes CDR1 SNHLY and CDR2 FYNNEI. DNA for the CDR3: TGTGCCAGCAGTGTCCGGGCAGACTATGGCTACACCTTC. This encodes CASSVRADYGYTF. Full variable domain (rest looked up from reference TRBV2 and TRBJ1-2): EPEVTQTPSHQVTQMGQEVILRCVPISNHLYFYWYRQILGQKVEFLVSFYNNEISEKSEIFDDQFSVERPDGSNFTLKIRSTKLEDSAMYFCASSVRADYGYTFGSGTRLTVV.

This clonotype was observed a few times. The chain joins TRBV4-1 to TRBJ2-7; tentative D call: TRBD1 (5 bases). In germline, CDR1 is MGHRA, CDR2 YSYEKL. V was cut by 1 base and J by 4 bases, with 11 bases left in between. This CDR3 spans 14 amino acids. The CDR3 DNA sequence: TGCGCCAGCAGCCAAGGGCAGGGCGCATACGAGCAGTACTTC. It codes for CASSQGQGAYEQYF.

V is TRBV29-1 and J is TRBJ2-3; D remains ambiguous. The germline V gene has CDR1 SQVTM and CDR2 ANQGSEA. Trimming pared 4 bases from V and 3 bases from J, leaving 11 bases between. This CDR3 region has 13 residues. DNA of the CDR3: TGCAGCGTTGCCCGCAATCCGACAGATACGCAGTATTTT. It encodes CSVARNPTDTQYF.

The chain carries TRBV3-1 and TRBJ2-5; D gene ambiguous. Germline assignment: CDR1 LGHDT and CDR2 YNNKEL (reference sequence). There are 15 residues in the CDR3. Deletions cut 2 bases from V and 3 bases from J, with 13 bases between. DNA of the CDR3: TGTGCCAGCAGCCAATCCCCGAGCCAGGAAGAGACCCAGTACTTC. Its translation: CASSQSPSQEETQYF.

This rearrangement joins TRBV7-9 to TRBJ2-1; D gene uncertain. The germline V gene has CDR1 SEHNR and CDR2 FQNEAQ (reference sequence). The CDR3 is 13 residues long. The ends were cut back, 2 bases at V and 4 bases at J, with 6 bases in the middle. The CDR3 here is CASSLREYNEQFF. The CDR3, as DNA: TGTGCCAGCAGCTTAAGGGAATACAATGAGCAGTTCTTC. Full variable domain (remainder filled in from reference TRBV7-9 and TRBJ2-1): DTGVSQNPRHKITKRGQNVTFRCDPISEHNRLYWYRQTLGQGPEFLTYFQNEAQLEKSRLLSDRFSAERPKGSFSTLEIQRTEQGDSAMYLCASSLREYNEQFFGPGTRLTVL.

This clonotype was counted a single time. J is TRBJ1-2 and V is TRBV20-1; 8 bases fit TRBD1. In germline, CDR1 is DFQATT, CDR2 SNEGSKA (reference sequence). Trimming removed 4 bases from V and 7 bases from J; junction bases left unmatched: 5. The CDR3 contains 12 residues. The CDR3 bases are TGCAGTGCTACGGACAGGGTAGCTGGCTACACCTTC. This gives the protein CSATDRVAGYTF.

The V call is TRBV7-2, the J call TRBJ1-2; tentatively, D is TRBD1 (6 bases). The CDR3 sequence is 13 residues long. The ends were cut back, 6 bases at V and 4 bases at J, with 12 bases in the middle. Per germline, CDR1 SGHTA and CDR2 FQGNSA. CDR3 sequence (DNA): TGTGCCAGCAGTTTTCAGGGGTCCTATGGCTACACCTTC. Protein: CASSFQGSYGYTF.

The chain is built from TRBV7-6 and TRBJ2-2; no definite D call. With 3 bases removed from V and 4 bases from J, the gap between germline ends came to 12 bases. This CDR3 spans 15 amino acids. Germline V gene sequence: CDR1 SGHVS, CDR2 FNYEAQ. Written as DNA, the CDR3 is TGTGCCAGCAGCTTTCTGGAGAAAAGCACCGGGGAGCTGTTTTTT. Its translation: CASSFLEKSTGELFF. The complete variable domain, with remaining parts taken from reference TRBV7-6 and TRBJ2-2, reads GAGVSQSPRYKVTKRGQDVALRCDPISGHVSLYWYRQALGQGPEFLTYFNYEAQQDKSGLPNDRFSAERPEGSISTLTIQRTEQRDSAMYRCASSFLEKSTGELFFGEGSRLTVL.

This rearrangement joins TRBV15 to TRBJ2-3; 15 positions match TRBD2. Unmatched junction bases numbered 6, after V lost 0 bases and J lost 5 bases. Germline CDR1 is LNHNV and CDR2 is YYDKDF (reference sequence). This CDR3 comprises 18 residues. The CDR3 reads CATSREGLAGGPVDTQYF. CDR3 bases: TGTGCCACCAGCAGAGAAGGACTAGCGGGAGGGCCTGTAGATACGCAGTATTTT.

The gene calls are TRBV9 and TRBJ2-1, with D possibly TRBD1 on 5 matching bases. CDR3 length: 15 residues. CDR1 is SGDLS and CDR2 is YYNGEE in the germline V gene. V was trimmed by 2 bases and J by 1 base, leaving 10 bases between them. The CDR3 DNA sequence: TGTGCCAGCAGCGTTAGCACAGGATCCTACAATGAGCAGTTCTTC. As protein: CASSVSTGSYNEQFF.

The rearrangement links TRBV7-6 to TRBJ2-7; no clear D. The CDR3 has 13 residues. V lost 5 bases and J lost 6, with 14 bases in between. The V gene's germline CDR1 is SGHVS and CDR2 FNYEAQ. In DNA form, the CDR3 reads TGTGCCAGCAGCCCTGTAGTCGACCCCGAGCAGTACTTC. Amino acid sequence: CASSPVVDPEQYF. The full variable domain, with the rest looked up from reference TRBV7-6 and TRBJ2-7, is GAGVSQSPRYKVTKRGQDVALRCDPISGHVSLYWYRQALGQGPEFLTYFNYEAQQDKSGLPNDRFSAERPEGSISTLTIQRTEQRDSAMYRCASSPVVDPEQYFGPGTRLTVT.

The gene calls are TRBV29-1 and TRBJ1-4; TRBD1 aligns across 11 bases. Germline CDR1 SQVTM, CDR2 ANQGSEA. The CDR3 contains 14 residues. V lost 8 bases to trimming and J lost 7 bases; unmatched junction nucleotides: 9. CDR3 DNA: TGCAGCACCAAGACCGGGACAGGGGGTGAAAAACTGTTTTTT. Its translation: CSTKTGTGGEKLFF. Looking up the rest from reference TRBV29-1 and TRBJ1-4 gives the full variable domain: SAVISQKPSRDICQRGTSLTIQCQVDSQVTMMFWYRQQPGQSLTLIATANQGSEATYESGFVIDKFPISRPNLTFSTLTVSNMSPEDSSIYLCSTKTGTGGEKLFFGSGTQLSVL.

J is TRBJ2-2 and V is TRBV29-1; D gene unclear. V was shortened by 5 bases and J by 5 bases, with 12 bases between the two germline ends. Germline V gene sequence: CDR1 SQVTM, CDR2 ANQGSEA. This CDR3 is 13 amino acids long. The CDR3 sequence: CSVRPGTTGELFF. Written as DNA, the CDR3 is TGCAGCGTTCGTCCCGGTACGACCGGGGAGCTGTTTTTT.

This clonotype was seen only once. The chain employs TRBV12-3 or TRBV12-4 and TRBJ2-6; D gene unclear. V dropped 2 bases and J dropped 0 bases, with 5 bases sitting between them. This CDR3 region has 15 residues. CDR3 coding DNA: TGTGCCAGCAGTTTATTTGGCTCTGGGGCCAACGTCCTGACTTTC. Residues: CASSLFGSGANVLTF.

As regards this clonotype: One end of the junction does not line up with germline, which may come from a read error. The rearrangement links TRBV9 to TRBJ2-1, with 11 nucleotides matching TRBD2. This CDR3 has 13 amino acids. Germline assignment: CDR1 SGDLS and CDR2 YYNGEE. CDR3 bases: TGTGCCAGCAGCCCCCAACCGGGACTAGCGGAAATCTTC. Amino acids: CASSPQPGLAEIF. The whole variable domain, filled in from reference TRBV9 and TRBJ2-1, reads DSGVTQTPKHLITATGQRVTLRCSPRSGDLSVYWYQQSLDQGLQFLIQYYNGEERAKGNILERFSAQQFPDLHSELNLSSLELGDSALYFCASSPQPGLAEIFGPGTRLTVL.